The entry that follows covers one TCR beta chain sequence. The CDR3 runs to 15 residues. V was shortened by 5 bases and J by 6 bases, with 19 bases between the two germline ends. Germline CDR1 reads SGHRS; CDR2 reads YFSETQ. This specimen belongs to a study of blood T cell repertoires in COVID-19. As for the study in general: COVID-19 samples collected from the United States, Italy and Spain covered acute and convalescent phases. Sample material is recorded as cDNA or gDNA derived from T cells, B-cell-depleted T cells, or PBMCs.

How the authors handled the data: Scientists estimated how many nucleated cells there were by amplifying reference gene primers. The method was immunoSEQ multiplex PCR; TCRdb's version includes in-frame clones alone and lacks a portion of them. V and J calls and clone size follow that table, whereas D and trimming were derived from the DNA. Of 200,000 or so clones listed, about nine tenths are singletons. V is TRBV5-1 and J is TRBJ2-3, with D possibly being TRBD2 (7 bases). The sample was peripheral blood. This clonotype originated in a woman in her seventies with acute or convalescent COVID-19. The CDR3 nucleotides are TGCGCCAGCAGGCCGGCGGGGGCCTGGATGGATACGCAGTATTTT. Translated: CASRPAGAWMDTQYF. Full variable domain (outside the CDR3, taken from reference TRBV5-1 and TRBJ2-3): KAGVTQTPRYLIKTRGQQVTLSCSPISGHRSVSWYQQTPGQGLQFLFEYFSETQRNKGNFPGRFSGRQFSNSRSEMNVSTLELGDSALYLCASRPAGAWMDTQYFGPGTRLTVL.